This TCR beta chain was identified during a study of blood T cells in healthy people across ages. Per-sample yields of isolated PBMCs were at least 6 million. A second 7 to 11 cycle PCR used barcoded and J-beta primers. In TCRdb, the 5' RACE reads were re-called with MiXCR into one record per CDR3 protein. The sample comprises approximately 810,000 distinct CDR3 sequences, 35% to 40% of which are singletons, and 10% to 15% rests with the top ten. The CDR3 has 14 amino acids. CDR1 and CDR2 (germline): SGHTA, FQGNSA. Trimming shortened V by 6 bases and J by 4 bases, and 13 bases separated the two germline ends. This clonotype was detected ten times or more.

This chain links TRBV7-2 with TRBJ2-1, with D perhaps TRBD2 (5 bases). The source material was blood. The sequence derives from a man aged 18-30 years in good health. CDR3 residues: CASRYSRVYNEQFF. The CDR3 nucleotides read TGTGCCAGCAGATACTCGAGGGTTTACAATGAGCAGTTCTTC. Complete variable domain (other parts from reference TRBV7-2 and TRBJ2-1): GAGVSQSPSNKVTEKGKDVELRCDPISGHTALYWYRQSLGQGLEFLIYFQGNSAPDKSGLPSDRFSAERTGGSVSTLTIQRTQQEDSAVYLCASRYSRVYNEQFFGPGTRLTVL.